The 29 T cell receptor beta chains below come from one sample, sequenced in a study of T and B cells in COVID-19 patients. From blood, roughly 220-550 ng of genomic DNA served as TRB template. TRB rearrangements were amplified by multiplex PCR with BIOMED2 TRB-A/B primers. TCRdb ran MiXCR on the multiplex PCR reads and lists one entry per CDR3 protein. This repertoire shows several thousand distinct CDR3 sequences, 21% found once; its top ten account for approximately 18%. Sequencing input: blood. These receptors all come from a human donor with active COVID-19.

This clonotype was seen more than once but under ten times. The chain links TRBV18 to TRBJ1-1; D call uncertain. The CDR3 runs 14 residues. Germline V gene lookup returns CDR1 KGHSH and CDR2 LQKENI. V was clipped by 3 bases and J by 3 bases, with 11 bases between them. The CDR3: CASSPPVAYTEAFF. For the CDR3, the DNA is TGTGCCAGCTCACCCCCTGTGGCCTACACTGAAGCTTTCTTT.

By share, this clonotype counts as medium-sized. The J gene is TRBJ1-2, the V gene TRBV19; 10 bases agree with TRBD1. The CDR3 has 16 amino acids. V lost 8 bases to trimming and J lost 0 bases; unmatched junction nucleotides: 9. Germline-derived CDR1 and CDR2 are LNHDA and SQIVND (reference sequence). CDR3 sequence: CASQAGTGVTNYGYTF. In DNA, the CDR3 is TGTGCCAGTCAAGCCGGGACAGGGGTGACTAACTATGGCTACACCTTC.

This clonotype is medium-sized (0.01 to 0.1%) in the sample. The chain joins TRBV6-1 to TRBJ1-6; no definite D call. CDR1 MNHNS and CDR2 SASEGT come from the germline V gene. Trimming took off 11 bases at V and 0 bases at J, with 14 bases between the two ends. This CDR3 spans 15 amino acids. This chain's CDR3 is CACVSTSSYNSPLHF. The CDR3 coding sequence is TGTGCCTGCGTTTCTACGAGCTCCTATAATTCACCCCTCCACTTT.

The rearrangement links TRBV25-1 to TRBJ2-7, with 9 bases aligning to TRBD1. Germline V gene lookup returns CDR1 MGHDK and CDR2 SYGVNS. With 5 bases clipped from V and 6 bases from J, the junction kept 14 bases outside the gene matches. The CDR3 covers 16 residues. CDR3 sequence: CASSPTGGQGGLEQYF. The CDR3 region has the DNA TGTGCCAGCAGTCCCACAGGGGGCCAGGGAGGGCTCGAGCAGTACTTC.

In this sample, this clonotype is large. The genes are TRBV11-3 and TRBJ2-7, with 10 bases that match TRBD2. Germline V gives CDR1 SGHNT, CDR2 YENEEA. V lost 6 bases, J lost 3 bases, and 5 bases stayed unmatched. The CDR3 consists of 14 residues. The CDR3 coding sequence is TGTGCCAGCAGTGTAGGACTAGCGGACTACGAGCAGTACTTC. Translation gives CASSVGLADYEQYF. Full variable domain (missing parts from reference TRBV11-3 and TRBJ2-7): EAGVVQSPRYKIIEKKQPVAFWCNPISGHNTLYWYLQNLGQGPELLIRYENEEAVDDSQLPKDRFSAERLKGVDSTLKIQPAELGDSAVYLCASSVGLADYEQYFGPGTRLTVT.

This clonotype showed up just a few times. This sequence joins TRBV20-1 and TRBJ2-4; TRBD1 aligns across 10 bases. Germline CDR1 reads DFQATT; CDR2 reads SNEGSKA (reference sequence). CDR3 length: 14 amino acids. The J segment lost 2 bases and the V segment lost 7 bases, leaving 5 bases of the junction unmatched. This chain's CDR3 is CSVDRGQTKNIQYF. In DNA, the CDR3 is TGCAGTGTCGACAGGGGGCAAACCAAAAACATTCAGTACTTC.

This clonotype was detected a few times. This chain links TRBV7-9 with TRBJ2-3, with 12 bases aligning to TRBD1. Trimming took 4 bases from V and 1 from J; bases not matched to a gene: 3. Germline loops: CDR1 SEHNR, CDR2 FQNEAQ (reference sequence). The CDR3 is 16 amino acids. The CDR3 sequence: CASSSGQGARTDTQYF. The CDR3 nucleotides are TGTGCCAGCAGCTCGGGACAGGGGGCTCGCACAGATACGCAGTATTTT.

In its sample, this clonotype was seen a few times. V and J are TRBV7-2 and TRBJ2-5; 12 bases agree with TRBD2. CDR3 size: 16 residues. V shed 5 bases and J 7 bases; nucleotides not matched to a gene: 11. Germline CDR1 SGHTA, CDR2 FQGNSA. Written as DNA, the CDR3 is TGTGCCAGCAGCCCGTCACTAGCGGGGGGTGGGGGGACCCAGTACTTC. This translates into CASSPSLAGGGGTQYF.

This clonotype ranks as medium-sized. V is TRBV15 and J is TRBJ2-1, with D hard to call. This CDR3 is 13 amino acids long. Germline loops: CDR1 LNHNV, CDR2 YYDKDF (reference sequence). Trimming pared 3 bases from V and 5 bases from J, leaving 8 bases between. CDR3 sequence reads: CATSRRNDNEQFF. The CDR3 DNA reads TGTGCCACCAGCAGGCGTAACGACAATGAGCAGTTCTTC.

This clonotype is medium-sized (0.01 to 0.1%) within its sample. This chain links TRBV12-3 or TRBV12-4 with TRBJ2-1; TRBD2 matches 7 bases. V trimming: 4 bases; J trimming: 10 bases; junction bases outside the gene matches: 16. The CDR3 is 16 residues long. Here the CDR3 DNA reads TGTGCCAGCAGTTCCCCACGGGGGGAGAATGTGGTAGAGCAGTTCTTC. Residues: CASSSPRGENVVEQFF.

This chain joins TRBV6-1 and TRBJ2-7, with 9 bases fitting TRBD1. The CDR3 spans 13 residues. Germline loops: CDR1 MNHNS, CDR2 SASEGT. After removal of 10 bases from V and 6 bases from J, the junction contained 10 bases not matched to a gene. The CDR3 region has the DNA TGTGCCACATCCGGGACAGGGAATCTCGAGCAGTACTTC. Protein: CATSGTGNLEQYF.

This clonotype occurred a few times. This sequence joins TRBV6-5 and TRBJ1-5; 7 bases line up with TRBD1. The V segment lost 6 bases and the J segment 6 bases; nucleotides outside the gene matches: 5. CDR3 size: 13 residues. Per the germline V gene, CDR1 is MNHEY and CDR2 is SVGAGI. DNA of the CDR3: TGTGCCAGCAGCCAAGACAGGGTTCAGCCCCAGCATTTT. Translating it yields CASSQDRVQPQHF.

The chain links TRBV20-1 to TRBJ2-5; 7 bases match TRBD2. Germline V gene data show CDR1 as DFQATT and CDR2 as SNEGSKA (reference sequence). V gave up 4 bases and J gave up 0 bases; unmatched junction bases: 11. CDR3 length: 16 amino acids. The CDR3 DNA follows: TGCAGTGCTATGGGCCGGGAGGCTCGGTACCAAGAGACCCAGTACTTC. Amino acid sequence: CSAMGREARYQETQYF.

The chain carries TRBV24-1 and TRBJ2-5; D may be TRBD1 (5 bases). From germline, CDR1 is KGHDR and CDR2 SFDVKD. This CDR3 is 13 amino acids long. Trimming shortened V by 4 bases and J by 5 bases, and 10 bases separated the two germline ends. DNA for the CDR3: TGTGCCACCAGTGAACCAGGGCTGGAGACCCAGTACTTC. Protein: CATSEPGLETQYF.

The genes are TRBV5-1 and TRBJ1-1; TRBD1 matches at 8 bases. Trimming took 5 bases from V and 4 from J; bases not matched to a gene: 4. CDR3 size: 13 residues. Per germline, CDR1 SGHRS and CDR2 YFSETQ. The CDR3 loop is CASRRTGITEAFF. The CDR3 bases are TGCGCCAGCAGGAGGACAGGGATCACTGAAGCTTTCTTT.

This chain joins TRBV7-9 and TRBJ1-3, with 8 bases that match TRBD1. Germline CDR1 is SEHNR and CDR2 is FQNEAQ (reference sequence). J was trimmed by 5 bases and V by 8 bases; bases with no gene match: 11. This CDR3 spans 15 amino acids. The CDR3 DNA sequence: TGTGCCAGCCAACAACCGGGACAGGTGCGAAACACCATATATTTT. Amino acid sequence: CASQQPGQVRNTIYF.

In the case of this clonotype: A junction boundary mismatches the germline segment, possibly from a read error. The genes are TRBV24-1 and TRBJ2-1; D is uncertain. CDR3 length equals 18 residues. Germline V gene lookup returns CDR1 KGHDR and CDR2 SFDVKD. The CDR3 sequence: CATSDPQPGRFSYYEQFF. CDR3 sequence (DNA): TGTGCCACCAGTGACCCGCAACCGGGCAGGTTCTCCTACTATGAGCAGTTCTTC.

Points on this clonotype: Given a much more abundant clone one base away, this may be a read error. The rearrangement uses TRBV6-5 and TRBJ1-5; D is unclear. The CDR3 totals 15 residues. Germline V lookup: CDR1 MNHEY, CDR2 SVGAGI. The germline V and J ends were trimmed by 0 bases and 2 bases, with 8 bases remaining between them. Here the CDR3 DNA reads TGTGCCAGCAGTTACTCGGGTAGCGGCAATCAGCCCCAGCATTTT. Its protein is CASSYSGSGNQPQHF.

About this clonotype: This sequence may be a read error, since a much larger clone differs from it by one base. Lacking the conserved final phenylalanine or tryptophan, this CDR3 likely reflects a read error. Because the CDR3's place on the DNA is in doubt, the DNA is left out and the CDR3 is given as listed by TCRdb. The J gene is TRBJ2-7, the V gene TRBV6-1. Inclusive of both ends, the CDR3 amounts to 13 amino acids. Germline lookup yields CDR1 MNHNS and CDR2 SASEGT. The CDR3 spells CASSEALHPQQDL.

Sample share makes this clonotype hyperexpanded. This sequence joins TRBV29-1 and TRBJ2-1; unclear D gene. The CDR3 spans 20 residues. CDR1 and CDR2 from the germline V gene are SQVTM and ANQGSEA. Deletions cut 2 bases from V and 3 bases from J, with 29 bases between. The CDR3 DNA sequence: TGCAGCGTTGAACTCCTACCGACCGGACCGTCGGAGACAAGCTACAATGAGCAGTTCTTC. Translating gives CSVELLPTGPSETSYNEQFF.

This clonotype is labeled as medium-sized (0.01 to 0.1%). The chain joins TRBV12-3 or TRBV12-4 to TRBJ2-7, with TRBD1 matching 11 bases. The CDR3 totals 15 residues. With V trimmed by 0 bases and J by 2 bases, 0 bases remained unmatched. Here the CDR3 reads CASSLAGQGAYEQYF. DNA for the CDR3: TGTGCCAGCAGTTTAGCGGGACAGGGGGCCTACGAGCAGTACTTC.

This clonotype has just a few counts. This chain joins TRBV27 and TRBJ1-1; unclear D gene. CDR1 and CDR2 (germline): MNHEY, SMNVEV (reference sequence). The CDR3 runs 11 residues. V lost 4 bases, J lost 11 bases, and 11 bases lay in between. CDR3 nucleotides: TGTGCCAGCAGTTCCGGTTACCGGGCTTTCTTT. Its translation is CASSSGYRAFF.

This clonotype is deemed large. Here the CDR3 reads CASSFDRNTQYF. CDR3 sequence (DNA): TGTGCCAGCAGCTTTGACAGGAATACGCAGTATTTT. The J gene is TRBJ2-3, the V gene TRBV14; D possibly corresponds to TRBD1 (6 bases). The CDR3 is 12 amino acids. Germline assignment: CDR1 SGHDN and CDR2 FVKESK. V was clipped by 5 bases and J by 7 bases, with 10 bases between them.

By proportion, this clonotype is large. The chain is built from TRBV19 and TRBJ2-7, with a possible D match to TRBD1 (6 bases). Germline V gene data show CDR1 as LNHDA and CDR2 as SQIVND (reference sequence). The CDR3 sequence is 14 residues long. Trimming stripped 4 bases from V and 0 bases from J, with 10 bases between. The CDR3 is CASSTQGSSYEQYF. As DNA, the CDR3 is TGTGCCAGTAGTACCCAGGGGAGCTCCTACGAGCAGTACTTC.

This clonotype was seen only a few times. J is TRBJ2-5 and V is TRBV7-9; 9 positions match TRBD2. Unmatched junction bases numbered 5, after V lost 5 bases and J lost 1 base. The CDR3 runs 15 residues. The germline V gene has CDR1 SEHNR and CDR2 FQNEAQ (reference sequence). CDR3 protein: CASSPGLAPQETQYF. The DNA for the CDR3 is TGTGCCAGCAGCCCGGGACTAGCTCCCCAAGAGACCCAGTACTTC.

By share, this clonotype counts as medium-sized. The chain links TRBV30 to TRBJ2-7; TRBD1 agrees at 10 bases. Germline values: CDR1 GTSNPN, CDR2 SVGIG (reference sequence). This CDR3 region has 15 residues. V gave up 3 bases and J gave up 3 bases; unmatched junction bases: 8. The CDR3 region is CAWRPPGQGIYEQYF. DNA for the CDR3: TGTGCCTGGAGACCTCCGGGACAGGGGATCTACGAGCAGTACTTC.

This clonotype is medium-sized by share. This sequence joins TRBV18 and TRBJ2-2, with unresolved D. CDR1 KGHSH and CDR2 LQKENI come from the germline V gene. Trimming cost V 3 bases and J 3 bases, with 14 bases left between them. The CDR3 spans 16 residues. CDR3 DNA sequence: TGTGCCAGCTCACCTCCAACACGTTCCCACACCGGGGAGCTGTTTTTT. Protein: CASSPPTRSHTGELFF.

The genes are TRBV10-3 and TRBJ1-1, with 8 bases aligning to TRBD1. Germline V gene sequence: CDR1 ENHRY, CDR2 SYGVKD. V was pared by 6 bases and J by 5 bases, with 8 bases of the junction left unmatched. This CDR3 contains 14 residues. The CDR3 protein is CAISADRVRTEAFF. CDR3 DNA: TGTGCCATCAGCGCGGACAGGGTTAGGACTGAAGCTTTCTTT.

The CDR3 sequence: CSAGTGVYEQYF. CDR3 sequence (DNA): TGCAGTGCCGGGACAGGAGTCTACGAGCAGTACTTC. The chain couples TRBV20-1 to TRBJ2-7; 8 nucleotides match TRBD1. The CDR3 spans 12 residues. Germline lookup yields CDR1 DFQATT and CDR2 SNEGSKA (reference sequence). V gave up 6 bases and J gave up 3 bases; unmatched junction bases: 4.